One and the same sample provided the 29 T cell receptor beta chains below, sequenced in a study of control samples from healthy donors and cancer patients. The assay was immunoSEQ multiplex PCR, and TCRdb's table has in-frame clones only and misses some. This sample has fewer than 85,000 clones, with around nine tenths found just once. What was sequenced was blood. Receptors originate from a man aged 45-65 years in good health.

The chain couples TRBV7-8 to TRBJ2-5, with TRBD1 identical over 7 bases. The junction had 7 bases not matched to a gene; V was cut back by 5 bases and J by 4 bases. CDR1 and CDR2 (germline): SGHVS, FQNEAQ. CDR3 length: 14 amino acids. CDR3 nucleotide sequence: TGTGCCAGCAGCCTCTCGACAGGGAGAGAGACCCAGTACTTC. Encoded protein: CASSLSTGRETQYF.

The V and J genes are TRBV29-1 and TRBJ2-3; 11 bases fit TRBD2. Germline V gene lookup returns CDR1 SQVTM and CDR2 ANQGSEA. Germline trimming cut 3 bases from V and 2 bases from J; bases unmatched to any gene: 16. The CDR3 is made up of 19 amino acids. The CDR3 is CSVEHRAILAGVTTDTQYF. The CDR3 DNA is TGCAGCGTTGAGCACCGCGCCATACTAGCGGGAGTAACCACAGATACGCAGTATTTT.

This clone was observed a single time. The chain uses TRBV6-5 and TRBJ1-1; the match to TRBD1 covers 7 bases. Germline trimming cut 2 bases from V and 7 bases from J; bases unmatched to any gene: 10. CDR3 length: 15 residues. CDR1 and CDR2 (germline): MNHEY, SVGAGI. CDR3 in amino acids: CASSYAGQPPGEAFF. CDR3 nucleotide sequence: TGTGCCAGCAGTTACGCGGGACAGCCGCCAGGTGAAGCTTTCTTT.

The rearrangement uses TRBV11-2 and TRBJ2-5; TRBD2 matches at 7 bases. Germline loops: CDR1 SGHAT, CDR2 FQNNGV. Trimming at V came to 5 bases and at J to 0 bases, leaving 9 bases not matched to a gene. The CDR3 runs to 16 residues. The CDR3 region has the DNA TGTGCCAGCAGCCCCCGTCGACTAGCCGACCAAGAGACCCAGTACTTC. Its translation is CASSPRRLADQETQYF.

The chain has TRBV7-8 and TRBJ2-1, with 10 bases that match TRBD2. V lost 5 bases, J lost 3 bases, and 7 bases stayed unmatched. Germline V gives CDR1 SGHVS, CDR2 FQNEAQ. The CDR3 length is 16 residues. CDR3 region: CASSPQRGGLYNEQFF. The CDR3 coding sequence is TGTGCCAGCAGCCCCCAGCGGGGGGGACTCTACAATGAGCAGTTCTTC.

This chain links TRBV5-1 with TRBJ2-1; D not resolved. V was pared by 6 bases and J by 0 bases, with 13 bases between. The CDR3 runs to 15 residues. CDR1 SGHRS and CDR2 YFSETQ come from the germline V gene. DNA of the CDR3: TGCGCCAGCACTGGGCCTAATTTCTCCTACAATGAGCAGTTCTTC. This sequence encodes CASTGPNFSYNEQFF.

The CDR3 region has the DNA TGTGCCAGCAGCAAAGTGAGGTGGCGGGGACGGTACAATGAGCAGTTCTTC. This gives the protein CASSKVRWRGRYNEQFF. This chain links TRBV21-1 with TRBJ2-1; TRBD2 is taken as the D call from the table, unchecked against the DNA. TRBV21-1 is a listed pseudogene. CDR3 length equals 17 residues.

This clone is a singleton in its sample. J is TRBJ1-3 and V is TRBV7-3; possible D gene TRBD1, 5 bases. The CDR3 is made up of 14 amino acids. The ends were cut back, 5 bases at V and 5 bases at J, with 13 bases in the middle. The germline gives CDR1 SGHTA, CDR2 FQGTGA. The CDR3 spells CASSPRDGRNTIYF. The CDR3, as DNA: TGTGCCAGCAGCCCCCGGGACGGGAGAAACACCATATATTTT.

The chain combines TRBV7-9 with TRBJ2-3; 8 bases align to TRBD2. The V gene end was trimmed by 5 bases and the J gene end by 3 bases; junction bases not matched to a gene: 7. The CDR3 loop spans 15 amino acids. Looked up from germline, CDR1 is SEHNR and CDR2 is FQNEAQ (reference sequence). Here the CDR3 DNA reads TGTGCCAGCAGCCCCCAGAGCGGGGGAACAGATACGCAGTATTTT. It encodes CASSPQSGGTDTQYF.

The chain links TRBV5-1 to TRBJ2-5; TRBD2 agrees at 14 bases. The germline V gene has CDR1 SGHRS and CDR2 YFSETQ. V trimming: 4 bases; J trimming: 5 bases; junction bases outside the gene matches: 7. The CDR3 is made up of 16 amino acids. CDR3 amino acids: CASSPGLAGGGETQYF. CDR3 bases: TGCGCCAGCAGCCCCGGACTAGCGGGGGGAGGGGAGACCCAGTACTTC.

This chain joins TRBV5-6 and TRBJ2-5; D is undetermined. This CDR3 has 14 residues. Trimming removed 3 bases at V and 2 bases at J, with 11 bases between. Looked up from germline, CDR1 is SGHDT and CDR2 is YYEEEE. Here the CDR3 DNA reads TGTGCCAGCAGCTCATACAGTTTTCAAGAGACCCAGTACTTC. Translating it yields CASSSYSFQETQYF.

This clone was seen a single time. J is TRBJ2-7 and V is TRBV3-1 (or the pseudogene TRBV3-2); no definite D call. CDR1 LGHDT and CDR2 YNNKEL come from the germline V gene (reference sequence). With 0 bases removed from V and 2 bases from J, the gap between germline ends came to 5 bases. The CDR3 is made up of 13 amino acids. The CDR3 is CASSQESTYEQYF. The DNA of the CDR3 is TGTGCCAGCAGCCAAGAATCCACCTACGAGCAGTACTTC.

J is TRBJ2-7 and V is TRBV27, with 7 bases that match TRBD2. Germline trimming cut 6 bases from V and 4 bases from J; bases unmatched to any gene: 6. The length of the CDR3 is 13 residues. CDR1 and CDR2 from the germline V gene are MNHEY and SMNVEV (reference sequence). Here the CDR3 DNA reads TGTGCCAGCAGGTGGGGGACTACTTACGAGCAGTACTTC. It specifies CASRWGTTYEQYF.

V usage is TRBV4-3 and J usage is TRBJ2-7; maybe TRBD1 (6 bases). Per germline, CDR1 LGHNA and CDR2 YSLEER. Trimming left V 3 bases short and J 5 bases short, with 17 bases between. The CDR3 consists of 15 residues. Written as DNA, the CDR3 is TGCGCCAGCAGCCACACATTGAGGGGGTCTCACGAGCAGTACTTC. Amino acid sequence: CASSHTLRGSHEQYF.

V is TRBV19 and J is TRBJ2-7, with 10 positions matching TRBD1. The CDR3 is 16 residues long. The V segment lost 4 bases and the J segment 0 bases; nucleotides outside the gene matches: 6. CDR1 is LNHDA and CDR2 is SQIVND in the germline V gene (reference sequence). CDR3 coding DNA: TGTGCCAGTAGTAAGGGGACAGGGGAAAGCTCCTACGAGCAGTACTTC. Translation gives CASSKGTGESSYEQYF.

This rearrangement joins TRBV5-3 to TRBJ1-2, with 10 bases aligning to TRBD1. TRBV5-3 is placed among ORFs of uncertain function. The length of the CDR3 is 19 residues. Germline trimming cut 3 bases from V and 3 bases from J; bases unmatched to any gene: 17. In nucleotides, the CDR3 is TGTGCCAGAAGCTCATATCCAATTGGGACAGGGGTGGGTTACTATGGCTACACCTTC. Translation: CARSSYPIGTGVGYYGYTF.

This clone came up once. The DNA for the CDR3 is TGTGCCAGCAGCTTAGCGCGGACAGGAAGTATGGGCTACACCTTC. As protein: CASSLARTGSMGYTF. The V call is TRBV7-2, the J call TRBJ1-2; TRBD1 matches at 7 bases. Germline V CDR1 and CDR2: SGHTA, FQGNSA. V was clipped by 0 bases and J by 8 bases; unmatched bases: 9. The CDR3 is 15 residues long.

The chain carries TRBV19 and TRBJ2-2; 14 bases map to TRBD2. The germline CDR1 and CDR2 sequences are LNHDA and SQIVND (reference sequence). After removal of 6 bases from V and 6 bases from J, the junction contained 6 bases not matched to a gene. The CDR3 is 16 amino acids. The CDR3 here is CASRTSGGAMAGELFF. In DNA form, the CDR3 reads TGTGCCAGTAGGACTAGCGGGGGGGCCATGGCCGGGGAGCTGTTTTTT.

V usage is TRBV10-3 and J usage is TRBJ2-5; 7 bases are a match to TRBD2. This CDR3 is 12 amino acids long. The germline V gene encodes CDR1 ENHRY and CDR2 SYGVKD. V lost 8 bases and J lost 4; bases outside the gene matches: 4. The CDR3 here is CAIGREGETQYF. The CDR3 DNA is TGTGCCATCGGGAGGGAGGGAGAGACCCAGTACTTC.

The V and J genes are TRBV5-5 and TRBJ2-6; D gene uncertain. The CDR3 has 17 residues. V shed 4 bases and J shed 0 bases, with 14 bases lying between them. From germline, CDR1 is SGHKS and CDR2 YYEKEE (reference sequence). CDR3 nucleotides: TGTGCCAGCAGCCTACACGTAATCAGCTCTGGGGCCAACGTCCTGACTTTC. Its translation: CASSLHVISSGANVLTF.

The V call is TRBV7-9, the J call TRBJ1-1, with 9 bases lining up with TRBD1. Germline-derived CDR1 and CDR2 are SEHNR and FQNEAQ (reference sequence). The CDR3 extends over 13 amino acids. Trimming took 2 bases from V and 8 from J; bases not matched to a gene: 3. In nucleotides, the CDR3 is TGTGCCAGCAGCTTAATGGACAGGGGAGAAGCTTTCTTT. Protein product: CASSLMDRGEAFF.

The chain has TRBV6-2 or TRBV6-3 and TRBJ2-5, with unresolved D. The CDR3 contains 15 residues. V lost 0 bases to trimming and J lost 3 bases, with 11 bases between them. CDR1 and CDR2 from the germline V gene are MNHEY and SVGEGT. CDR3 protein: CASSYSYRLEETQYF. The CDR3 nucleotides are TGTGCCAGCAGTTACTCGTACCGACTTGAAGAGACCCAGTACTTC.

The chain combines TRBV6-2 or TRBV6-3 with TRBJ2-3; possibly TRBD2 for D (5 bases). Germline V gene lookup returns CDR1 MNHEY and CDR2 SVGEGT. Trimming pared 1 base from V and 6 bases from J, leaving 20 bases between. This CDR3 contains 17 residues. Here the CDR3 reads CASSYFAAGSLLDTQYF. The DNA for the CDR3 is TGTGCCAGCAGTTACTTCGCGGCGGGCTCTTTGTTGGATACGCAGTATTTT.

The J gene is TRBJ2-7, the V gene TRBV2; D gene uncertain. Looked up from germline, CDR1 is SNHLY and CDR2 is FYNNEI. This CDR3 comprises 14 residues. V was cut by 7 bases and J by 3 bases, with 16 bases left in between. CDR3 residues: CASTFLIGDYEQYF. For the CDR3, the DNA is TGTGCCAGCACCTTCCTTATTGGGGACTACGAGCAGTACTTC.

The CDR3 sequence is CAWSGGELFF. CDR3 DNA: TGTGCCTGGAGCGGCGGGGAGCTGTTTTTT. The chain recombines TRBV30 with TRBJ2-2; no reliable D call. The germline V gene encodes CDR1 GTSNPN and CDR2 SVGIG (reference sequence). Trimming pared 3 bases from V and 7 bases from J, leaving 3 bases between. The CDR3 totals 10 residues.

V and J are TRBV7-9 and TRBJ1-6; D gene ambiguous. The CDR3 contains 14 residues. From germline, CDR1 is SEHNR and CDR2 FQNEAQ (reference sequence). The V end lost 4 bases, the J end lost 8 bases, and 12 bases lay between the germline ends. CDR3 DNA sequence: TGTGCCAGCAGCTCGAAGGCGGAATATTCACCCCTCCACTTT. It specifies CASSSKAEYSPLHF.

CDR3 sequence reads: CSVEGRMNTEAFF. The CDR3 nucleotides read TGCAGCGTTGAAGGGCGGATGAACACTGAAGCTTTCTTT. This chain joins TRBV29-1 and TRBJ1-1; D is unclear. V shed 1 base and J shed 0 bases, with 6 bases lying between them. The CDR3 sequence is 13 residues long. Germline CDR1 and CDR2: SQVTM and ANQGSEA.

The rearrangement joins TRBV5-1 to TRBJ2-2; 7 positions agree with TRBD1. CDR1 is SGHRS, CDR2 YFSETQ, per germline. This CDR3 has 18 residues. J lost 0 bases, V lost 3 bases, and 11 bases had no gene match. The CDR3 is CASSSERAGGSNTGELFF. Written as DNA, the CDR3 is TGCGCCAGCAGCTCGGAGAGGGCAGGGGGATCGAACACCGGGGAGCTGTTTTTT.

The chain recombines TRBV5-8 with TRBJ1-2; D perhaps matches TRBD1 (5 bases). CDR3 length: 13 amino acids. The V and J ends lost 3 bases and 5 bases respectively, with 11 bases between them. The germline gives CDR1 SGHTS, CDR2 YDEGEE. This CDR3 is CASSWTRGYGYTF. CDR3 sequence (DNA): TGTGCCAGCAGCTGGACAAGGGGATATGGCTACACCTTC.